Below, 27 T cell receptor beta chains from the same sample are listed, as sequenced in a study of shared clonotypes between healthy human individuals. Clones were read by immunoSEQ multiplex PCR, and TCRdb kept only the in-frame ones, dropping some. The sample consists of over a million clones, roughly 95% of them appearing once. Sequencing used naive CD4+ T cells sorted from blood. This sample's subset: CD45RA+ positively selected. All receptors derive from a man aged 25-45 years in good health.

The chain has TRBV10-2 and TRBJ2-3, with D possibly matching TRBD1 (5 bases). Germline V lookup: CDR1 WSHSY, CDR2 SAAADI. The CDR3 is 14 amino acids. Trimming removed 4 bases at V and 3 bases at J, with 11 bases between. The CDR3 DNA reads TGCGCCAGCAGTGTAAACCGACAGACAGATACGCAGTATTTT. This codes for CASSVNRQTDTQYF.

This chain connects TRBV30 to TRBJ2-1; D is unresolved. V shed 2 bases and J shed 7 bases, with 12 bases lying between them. Germline CDR1 GTSNPN, CDR2 SVGIG (reference sequence). CDR3 length: 13 amino acids. The CDR3 nucleotides are TGTGCCTGGAGTAGGCTCGGAATAAATGAGCAGTTCTTC. This codes for CAWSRLGINEQFF.

The chain couples TRBV7-6 to TRBJ2-7; TRBD2 aligns across 12 bases. V was pared by 5 bases and J by 6 bases, with 8 bases of the junction left unmatched. CDR3 length: 15 amino acids. Germline-derived CDR1 and CDR2 are SGHVS and FNYEAQ. CDR3 in DNA: TGTGCCAGCAGCCCCCGGACTAGCGGGACCGGCGAGCAGTACTTC. It is translated as CASSPRTSGTGEQYF.

The rearrangement uses TRBV27 and TRBJ2-7; possible D gene TRBD2, 6 bases. The ends were cut back, 3 bases at V and 0 bases at J, with 21 bases in the middle. This CDR3 is 18 amino acids long. Germline V lookup: CDR1 MNHEY, CDR2 SMNVEV (reference sequence). In nucleotides, the CDR3 is TGTGCCAGCAGTTTTGGAGTTACTAGCTCGAAATCCTCCTACGAGCAGTACTTC. Amino acids: CASSFGVTSSKSSYEQYF.

The chain is built from TRBV7-2 and TRBJ1-2, with D possibly being TRBD1 (5 bases). Germline CDR1 is SGHTA and CDR2 is FQGNSA. V was pared by 4 bases and J by 2 bases, with 8 bases between. The CDR3 is 13 amino acids. Written as DNA, the CDR3 is TGTGCCAGCAGCTCGGGACGGAACTATGGCTACACCTTC. Protein: CASSSGRNYGYTF.

The V gene is TRBV25-1, the J gene TRBJ1-4; D remains unclear. The CDR3 sequence is 15 residues long. The germline V gene has CDR1 MGHDK and CDR2 SYGVNS. Deletions cut 2 bases from V and 0 bases from J, with 7 bases between. The CDR3 region is CASSEAVATNEKLFF. Here the CDR3 DNA reads TGTGCCAGCAGTGAAGCAGTTGCAACTAATGAAAAACTGTTTTTT.

The rearrangement uses TRBV30 and TRBJ2-1; 15 bases line up with TRBD2. V trimming: 3 bases; J trimming: 5 bases; junction bases outside the gene matches: 11. Germline CDR1 GTSNPN, CDR2 SVGIG (reference sequence). The CDR3 sequence is 18 residues long. CDR3 DNA sequence: TGTGCCTGGAGCGGACTAGCGGGAGGGCCTGGGGCCCACAATGAGCAGTTCTTC. The encoded protein is CAWSGLAGGPGAHNEQFF.

The rearrangement links TRBV5-1 to TRBJ1-2; D call uncertain. This CDR3 has 17 amino acids. The V gene lost 2 bases and the J gene lost 2 bases, with 19 bases spanning the gap. Germline assignment: CDR1 SGHRS and CDR2 YFSETQ. As DNA, the CDR3 is TGCGCCAGCAGCTTACGCCTCGGGCAGATTGACAACTATGGCTACACCTTC. It codes for CASSLRLGQIDNYGYTF. The full variable domain, completed using reference TRBV5-1 and TRBJ1-2, is KAGVTQTPRYLIKTRGQQVTLSCSPISGHRSVSWYQQTPGQGLQFLFEYFSETQRNKGNFPGRFSGRQFSNSRSEMNVSTLELGDSALYLCASSLRLGQIDNYGYTFGSGTRLTVV.

The genes are TRBV11-2 and TRBJ2-7; TRBD2 matches 10 bases. This CDR3 has 14 amino acids. Germline V gene sequence: CDR1 SGHAT, CDR2 FQNNGV. Unmatched junction bases numbered 5, after V lost 5 bases and J lost 4 bases. The CDR3 loop reads CASSHASGSYEQYF. In DNA, the CDR3 is TGTGCCAGCAGCCATGCTAGCGGGAGTTACGAGCAGTACTTC.

This clone was seen a single time. The chain links TRBV15 to TRBJ2-7, with 10 bases identical to TRBD1. In germline, CDR1 is LNHNV, CDR2 YYDKDF (reference sequence). The CDR3 extends over 16 amino acids. The J segment lost 2 bases and the V segment lost 4 bases, leaving 8 bases of the junction unmatched. In nucleotides, the CDR3 is TGTGCCACCAGCAATACCCCGGGACAGGGGACCTACGAGCAGTACTTC. Translated, it gives CATSNTPGQGTYEQYF.

The chain has TRBV27 and TRBJ1-1, with D tentatively TRBD1 (6 bases). This CDR3 has 17 amino acids. Germline V gives CDR1 MNHEY, CDR2 SMNVEV (reference sequence). V lost 6 bases, J lost 3 bases, and 23 bases lay in between. In nucleotides, the CDR3 is TGTGCCAGCAGCCCTAGGGGGTGGGGGGTTAGGGACACTGAAGCTTTCTTT. This sequence encodes CASSPRGWGVRDTEAFF.

V is TRBV7-6 and J is TRBJ2-1; weak D call: TRBD1 (5 bases). V lost 5 bases, J lost 7 bases, and 18 bases lay in between. The V gene's germline CDR1 is SGHVS and CDR2 FNYEAQ. This CDR3 has 15 residues. CDR3 residues: CASSLHQGPTNEQFF. CDR3 nucleotides: TGTGCCAGCAGCCTACACCAGGGCCCGACTAATGAGCAGTTCTTC.

DNA of the CDR3: TGTGCCAGCTCCCTCAGGACCTACGACAGGGATATGATAAGGATGAACACTGAAGCTTTCTTT. It specifies CASSLRTYDRDMIRMNTEAFF. The rearrangement joins TRBV18 to TRBJ1-1; 7 nucleotides line up with TRBD1. The CDR3 is 21 amino acids. Unmatched junction bases numbered 25, after V lost 6 bases and J lost 0 bases. Germline CDR1 is KGHSH and CDR2 is LQKENI.

The CDR3 bases are TGTGCCAGCAGGCCCAGGGGGCCCGCTAATGAAAAACTGTTTTTT. It specifies CASRPRGPANEKLFF. This sequence joins TRBV6-1 and TRBJ1-4; TRBD1 agrees at 8 bases. Losses at the gene ends were 6 bases for V and 3 bases for J; bases not matched to a gene: 6. This CDR3 spans 15 amino acids. From germline, CDR1 is MNHNS and CDR2 SASEGT.

This clone was seen just once. This sample also contains other DNA sequences that code for the same CDR3. This rearrangement joins TRBV20-1 to TRBJ2-5; the D is unclear. Germline V lookup: CDR1 DFQATT, CDR2 SNEGSKA (reference sequence). Between the trimmed V and J ends, which lost 3 bases and 5 bases, there was a span of 4 bases. This CDR3 region has 10 residues. The DNA of the CDR3 is TGCAGTGCTAGTTCGGAGACCCAGTACTTC. This encodes CSASSETQYF.

The chain recombines TRBV11-2 with TRBJ2-7; no reliable D call. CDR3 length: 12 amino acids. V was trimmed by 7 bases and J by 0 bases, leaving 7 bases between them. Germline V gives CDR1 SGHAT, CDR2 FQNNGV. The CDR3 DNA reads TGTGCCAGCAAGAGGAGCTCCTACGAGCAGTACTTC. This sequence encodes CASKRSSYEQYF.

This clone was detected only once. The rearrangement joins TRBV18 to TRBJ1-4, with TRBD1 matching 10 bases. Trimming took 2 bases from V and 8 from J; bases not matched to a gene: 14. CDR1 is KGHSH, CDR2 LQKENI, per germline. The CDR3 covers 18 residues. DNA for the CDR3: TGTGCCAGCTCACCAATAGGGACAGGGGACCCTACGCGGGAAAAACTGTTTTTT. Translating gives CASSPIGTGDPTREKLFF. Filled out from reference TRBV18 and TRBJ1-4, the complete variable domain reads NAGVMQNPRHLVRRRGQEARLRCSPMKGHSHVYWYRQLPEEGLKFMVYLQKENIIDESGMPKERFSAEFPKEGPSILRIQQVVRGDSAAYFCASSPIGTGDPTREKLFFGSGTQLSVL.

The chain couples TRBV2 to TRBJ1-2; tentatively, D is TRBD1 (5 bases). The CDR3 is 13 residues long. Looked up from germline, CDR1 is SNHLY and CDR2 is FYNNEI. V gave up 3 bases and J gave up 8 bases, with 13 bases separating them. The DNA of the CDR3 is TGTGCCAGCAGTGAGTACAGGTTAGAAGGCTACACCTTC. Residues: CASSEYRLEGYTF.

The V call is TRBV5-4, the J call TRBJ2-1, with 13 bases fitting TRBD2. V shed 0 bases, J shed 8 bases, and the junction held 5 bases outside the gene matches. The CDR3 has 16 residues. Germline V lookup: CDR1 SGHNT, CDR2 YYREEE (reference sequence). DNA of the CDR3: TGTGCCAGCAGCTTGGGGGGGACTAGCGGGATAGATGAGCAGTTCTTC. It encodes CASSLGGTSGIDEQFF.

This chain connects TRBV6-6 to TRBJ1-2; D call uncertain. This CDR3 is built from 13 residues. CDR1 is MNHNY, CDR2 SVGAGI, per germline (reference sequence). V lost 2 bases and J 3 bases, leaving 7 bases between the germline ends. The CDR3 here is CASSYRPYYGYTF. The DNA for the CDR3 is TGTGCCAGCAGTTACCGACCCTACTATGGCTACACCTTC.

J is TRBJ2-3 and V is TRBV11-2, with 13 nucleotides matching TRBD2. The CDR3 has 19 residues. V dropped 5 bases and J dropped 1; count of bases not matched to a gene: 12. Germline-derived CDR1 and CDR2 are SGHAT and FQNNGV. The CDR3 DNA is TGTGCCAGCAGCGTGGGGAGGACTAGCGGGAGATCGGGCACAGATACGCAGTATTTT. It yields the protein CASSVGRTSGRSGTDTQYF.

J is TRBJ2-1 and V is TRBV9; perhaps TRBD1 as D (6 bases). V lost 4 bases, J lost 6 bases, and 17 bases lay in between. CDR3 size: 15 residues. The V gene's germline CDR1 is SGDLS and CDR2 YYNGEE. Written as DNA, the CDR3 is TGTGCCAGCAGCCCTCAGGGGCGTTTCCCCAATGAGCAGTTCTTC. It specifies CASSPQGRFPNEQFF.

This chain uses TRBV13 with TRBJ2-3, with 8 bases lining up with TRBD2. Germline CDR1 is PRHDT and CDR2 is FYEKMQ (reference sequence). The CDR3 extends over 15 amino acids. The V segment lost 5 bases and the J segment 1 base; nucleotides outside the gene matches: 5. The CDR3 coding sequence is TGTGCCAGCAGCGTTCTAGCGGGTGGCACAGATACGCAGTATTTT. Amino acid sequence: CASSVLAGGTDTQYF.

The chain is built from TRBV28 and TRBJ1-5, with D hard to call. Germline CDR1 is MDHEN and CDR2 is SYDVKM. Between the trimmed V and J ends, which lost 3 bases and 4 bases, there was a span of 7 bases. This CDR3 contains 13 residues. The CDR3 sequence: CASSFSENQPQHF. CDR3 in DNA: TGTGCCAGCAGTTTTAGTGAAAATCAGCCCCAGCATTTT.

A note on this clone: The same CDR3 can be traced to other DNA sequences in this sample. The CDR3: CASSQGSSYEQYF. The CDR3, as DNA: TGTGCCAGCTCACAAGGGAGCTCCTACGAGCAGTACTTC. The chain is built from TRBV18 and TRBJ2-7, with a weak D call TRBD2 (5 bases). This CDR3 spans 13 amino acids. Germline V gives CDR1 KGHSH, CDR2 LQKENI. Trimming left V 4 bases short and J 0 bases short, with 7 bases between.

The chain couples TRBV7-9 to TRBJ2-2; no reliable D call. The length of the CDR3 is 13 residues. Trimming took 8 bases from V and 1 from J, leaving 8 bases between them. Germline V lookup: CDR1 SEHNR, CDR2 FQNEAQ (reference sequence). Written as DNA, the CDR3 is TGTGCCAGCCGCAATCGGAACACCGGGGAGCTGTTTTTT. Amino acid sequence: CASRNRNTGELFF.

The gene calls are TRBV6-1 and TRBJ2-5; D possibly matches TRBD1 or TRBD2 (6 bases each). Germline V lookup: CDR1 MNHNS, CDR2 SASEGT. V lost 6 bases and J 5 bases, leaving 16 bases between the germline ends. The CDR3 contains 14 residues. The CDR3 loop reads CASRFGGDWETQYF. CDR3 in DNA: TGTGCCAGCAGATTCGGGGGCGACTGGGAGACCCAGTACTTC.